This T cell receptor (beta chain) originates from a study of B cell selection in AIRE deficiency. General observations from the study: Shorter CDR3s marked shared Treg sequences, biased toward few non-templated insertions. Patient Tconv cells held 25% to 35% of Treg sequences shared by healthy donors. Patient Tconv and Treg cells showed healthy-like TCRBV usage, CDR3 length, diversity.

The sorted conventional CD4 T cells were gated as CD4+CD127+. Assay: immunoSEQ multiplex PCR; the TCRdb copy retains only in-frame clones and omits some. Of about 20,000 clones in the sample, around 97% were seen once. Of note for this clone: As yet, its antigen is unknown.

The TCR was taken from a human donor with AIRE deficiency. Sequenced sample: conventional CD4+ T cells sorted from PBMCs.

CDR3: CASSLIGTSLSDTQYF. CDR3 DNA: TGTGCCAGCAGCTTAATTGGGACTAGTCTCTCAGATACGCAGTATTTT. The V and J genes are TRBV7-3 and TRBJ2-3, with 8 nucleotides matching TRBD2. V gave up 1 base and J gave up 4 bases; unmatched junction bases: 7. This CDR3 is built from 16 residues. The V gene's germline CDR1 is SGHTA and CDR2 FQGTGA. Full variable domain (remainder filled in from reference TRBV7-3 and TRBJ2-3): GAGVSQTPSNKVTEKGKYVELRCDPISGHTALYWYRQSLGQGPEFLIYFQGTGAADDSGLPNDRFFAVRPEGSVSTLKIQRTERGDSAVYLCASSLIGTSLSDTQYFGPGTRLTVL.